This passage covers 9 T cell receptor beta chains from one sample sequenced in a study of T cell repertoires in cytomegalovirus infection. Via MiXCR, TCRdb re-called the reads, giving one row per CDR3 protein. The repertoire has hundreds of thousands of distinct CDR3 sequences, about 17% of them found once; the top ten carry around 13%. What was sequenced was PBMCs. The receptors stem from a human donor in good health (CMV status not recorded). Some clones in this sample may be carry-over from other donors' samples.

The table lists this clonotype with many counts. The chain carries TRBV7-2 and TRBJ2-5; D gene ambiguous. V was shortened by 5 bases and J by 1 base, with 8 bases between the two germline ends. Germline V gene sequence: CDR1 SGHTA, CDR2 FQGNSA. CDR3 length: 13 amino acids. The CDR3, as DNA: TGTGCCAGCAGCCCACGTGTCCAAGAGACCCAGTACTTC. Translated, it gives CASSPRVQETQYF. The complete variable domain, with remaining parts taken from reference TRBV7-2 and TRBJ2-5, reads GAGVSQSPSNKVTEKGKDVELRCDPISGHTALYWYRQSLGQGLEFLIYFQGNSAPDKSGLPSDRFSAERTGGSVSTLTIQRTQQEDSAVYLCASSPRVQETQYFGPGTRLLVL.

The table lists this clonotype with many counts. The V and J genes are TRBV11-3 and TRBJ2-1; possible D gene TRBD1, 6 bases. The germline V and J ends were trimmed by 8 bases and 8 bases, with 16 bases remaining between them. Looked up from germline, CDR1 is SGHNT and CDR2 is YENEEA. CDR3 length: 13 amino acids. The CDR3 reads CASGFTGGDEQFF. In DNA, the CDR3 is TGTGCCAGCGGATTCACTGGGGGCGATGAGCAGTTCTTC.

The V and J genes are TRBV2 and TRBJ2-5; D remains ambiguous. This CDR3 contains 14 residues. CDR1 is SNHLY, CDR2 FYNNEI, per germline. The ends were cut back, 2 bases at V and 2 bases at J, with 9 bases in the middle. The CDR3 sequence is CASSEIDGQETQYF. CDR3 bases: TGTGCCAGCAGTGAAATCGACGGACAAGAGACCCAGTACTTC.

This clonotype was detected a few times. The chain recombines TRBV6-2 or TRBV6-3 with TRBJ2-3; no definite D call. The length of the CDR3 is 12 residues. CDR1 and CDR2 (germline): MNHEY, SVGEGT. V lost 5 bases to trimming and J lost 4 bases, with 7 bases between them. As DNA, the CDR3 is TGTGCCAGCAGTGACGGTGCAGATACGCAGTATTTT. Amino acid sequence: CASSDGADTQYF.

This clonotype has at least ten counts. In DNA form, the CDR3 reads TGTGCCAGCAGCTTAGGCCTTCGGGCGGTGGAGACCCAGTACTTC. Amino acid sequence: CASSLGLRAVETQYF. The chain combines TRBV7-8 with TRBJ2-5; D is undetermined. This CDR3 region has 15 residues. V was shortened by 1 base and J by 5 bases, with 14 bases between the two germline ends. From germline, CDR1 is SGHVS and CDR2 FQNEAQ.

Concerning this clonotype itself: This may come from a read error, since a much larger clone is one base off. The rearrangement uses TRBV7-6 and TRBJ2-5; D remains ambiguous. The CDR3 contains 13 residues. The germline V gene encodes CDR1 SGHVS and CDR2 FNYEAQ. The germline V and J ends were trimmed by 1 base and 4 bases, with 7 bases remaining between them. The chain's CDR3 is CASSLGSGETQYF. The CDR3 DNA reads TGTGCCAGCAGCTTAGGGTCGGGAGAGACCCAGTACTTC.

Ten or more counts support this clonotype. The rearrangement joins TRBV2 to TRBJ1-5; D remains ambiguous. Deletions cut 2 bases from V and 6 bases from J, with 11 bases between. This CDR3 region has 14 residues. CDR1 and CDR2 from the germline V gene are SNHLY and FYNNEI. The CDR3 sequence is CASSENQGSQPQHF. CDR3 nucleotides: TGTGCCAGCAGTGAAAATCAAGGGTCTCAGCCCCAGCATTTT.

This clonotype was seen many times. This chain joins TRBV4-2 and TRBJ1-6; perhaps TRBD1 as D (6 bases). V was trimmed by 1 base and J by 9 bases, leaving 13 bases between them. From germline, CDR1 is LGHNA and CDR2 YNFKEQ. CDR3 length equals 15 residues. CDR3 sequence (DNA): TGTGCCAGCAGCCAAGCCCTGGACAGAACTTCACCCCTCCACTTT. Amino acid sequence: CASSQALDRTSPLHF.

This clonotype has just a few counts. The chain joins TRBV5-1 to TRBJ2-2; possible D gene TRBD2, 6 bases. CDR1 is SGHRS and CDR2 is YFSETQ in the germline V gene. The V and J ends lost 4 bases and 4 bases respectively, with 17 bases between them. The CDR3 has 16 residues. The chain's CDR3 is CASSPAGSEGTGELFF. The CDR3 bases are TGCGCCAGCAGCCCCGCGGGATCCGAGGGCACCGGGGAGCTGTTTTTT. Complete variable domain (other parts from reference TRBV5-1 and TRBJ2-2): KAGVTQTPRYLIKTRGQQVTLSCSPISGHRSVSWYQQTPGQGLQFLFEYFSETQRNKGNFPGRFSGRQFSNSRSEMNVSTLELGDSALYLCASSPAGSEGTGELFFGEGSRLTVL.